This T cell receptor beta chain derives from a study of blood T cell repertoires in COVID-19. Study-level background: The United States, Italy and Spain were the sources of the acute and convalescent COVID-19 samples. The cDNA or gDNA used as material had been derived from T cells, B-cell-depleted T cells, or PBMCs.

Clones were sequenced by immunoSEQ multiplex PCR, and TCRdb holds only the in-frame ones, with some missing. Here the sample spans roughly 200,000 clones, nearly 90% being singletons. There are 16 residues in the CDR3. Germline V gene lookup returns CDR1 SGDLS and CDR2 YYNGEE. V shed 2 bases and J shed 1 base, with 12 bases lying between them. The clonotype was recovered from a man over 45 with acute or convalescent COVID-19. The J gene is TRBJ2-2, the V gene TRBV9; D gene uncertain. The source material was peripheral blood. This CDR3 reads CASSVQTPGNTGELFF. CDR3 coding DNA: TGTGCCAGCAGCGTCCAGACACCCGGGAACACCGGGGAGCTGTTTTTT.